The rows below give T cell receptor beta chains drawn from one sample of a study of a mutant IDH1 vaccine in newly diagnosed glioma. Their antigens remain unidentified. The data were produced by immunoSEQ multiplex PCR, yet TCRdb's version contains in-frame clones alone and is incomplete. The profile shows approximately 43,000 clones, 60% to 85% of them singletons. Sequenced here: PBMCs, sampled from a glioma patient whose treatment included an IDH1 peptide vaccine. The origin of the receptors is a woman aged 40 to 50 with glioma. Some clones in this sample may be carry-over from other donors' samples. The CDR3 runs from the conserved cysteine through the conserved F or W. D genes are given only for firm matches. The size entry is marked missing in some rows and otherwise reads once, few, many or a size class.

D,V,J,size,DNA,CDR3
-,TRBV27,TRBJ1-2,once,TGTGCCAGCAGAACAACTAACTATGGCTACACCTTC,CASRTTNYGYTF
TRBD1,TRBV5-1,TRBJ1-2,-,TGCGCCAGCAGCACTTCAGGGGGCGCGGGCTATGGCTACACCTTC,CASSTSGGAGYGYTF
-,TRBV6-6,TRBJ2-3,once,TGTGCCAGCAGTGTGACGGGGGGCGCAGATACGCAGTATTTT,CASSVTGGADTQYF
-,TRBV19,TRBJ1-4,-,TGTGCCAGTAGTCCGAACAGGGCCCTTAATGAAAAACTGTTTTTT,CASSPNRALNEKLFF
-,TRBV7-9,TRBJ2-7,once,TGTGCCAGCAGCCGAGACCTACGACGTGGGGGGGCCGAGTACTTC,CASSRDLRRGGAEYF
-,TRBV28,TRBJ1-5,-,TGTGCCAGCAGGCGGCAGGGGAATAGCAATCAGCCCCAGCATTTT,CASRRQGNSNQPQHF
-,TRBV7-9,TRBJ2-7,few,TGTGCCAGCAGCAGAGAGGCCTACGAGCAGTACTTC,CASSREAYEQYF
-,TRBV29-1,TRBJ1-1,-,TGCAGCGCCAAGTGGGGGAACACTGAAGCTTTCTTT,CSAKWGNTEAFF
TRBD1,TRBV18,TRBJ2-1,-,TGTGCCAGCTTTCGGACAGGGGGCTACAATGAGCAGTTCTTC,CASFRTGGYNEQFF
TRBD2,TRBV9,TRBJ2-1,-,TGTGCCAGCAGCGTGACTAGCGGGAGCAATGAGCAGTTCTTC,CASSVTSGSNEQFF
-,TRBV7-6,TRBJ2-1,once,TGTGCCAGCAGCTTAGCGAGTGGTGAGCAGTTCTTC,CASSLASGEQFF
-,TRBV4-3,TRBJ2-3,-,TGCGCCAGCAGCCAGGGGAGTTTCGCAGATACGCAGTATTTT,CASSQGSFADTQYF
-,TRBV27,TRBJ1-5,-,TGTGCCAGCAGTTCCGGGTACGGGAATCAGCCCCAGCATTTT,CASSSGYGNQPQHF
-,TRBV28,TRBJ1-4,-,TGTGCCAGCACATTAGGTCCGGGTTACAGAGATGAAAAACTGTTTTTT,CASTLGPGYRDEKLFF
-,TRBV19,TRBJ1-1,few,TGTGCCAGTAGTATAGATTTGAGGCCGAACACTGAAGCTTTCTTT,CASSIDLRPNTEAFF
-,TRBV5-1,TRBJ1-5,-,TGCGCCAGCAGCTGGGACTGGAATCAGCCCCAGCATTTT,CASSWDWNQPQHF
TRBD1,TRBV5-1,TRBJ1-5,-,TGCGCCAGCAGCCTTGTGGGGGGACAGGTTTCACCCCAGCATTTT,CASSLVGGQVSPQHF
-,TRBV5-1,TRBJ1-1,-,TGCGCCAGCAGCTTCAGGGTGAGGGCTACTGAAGCTTTCTTT,CASSFRVRATEAFF
-,TRBV11-3,TRBJ2-2,-,TGTGCCAGCAGCCTCTTGCTTGGCGGGGAGCTGTTTTTT,CASSLLLGGELFF
TRBD2,TRBV7-9,TRBJ2-1,-,TGTGCCAGCAGCCGTCCCGGACTAGCGGGGGGGAGTGAGCAGTTCTTC,CASSRPGLAGGSEQFF